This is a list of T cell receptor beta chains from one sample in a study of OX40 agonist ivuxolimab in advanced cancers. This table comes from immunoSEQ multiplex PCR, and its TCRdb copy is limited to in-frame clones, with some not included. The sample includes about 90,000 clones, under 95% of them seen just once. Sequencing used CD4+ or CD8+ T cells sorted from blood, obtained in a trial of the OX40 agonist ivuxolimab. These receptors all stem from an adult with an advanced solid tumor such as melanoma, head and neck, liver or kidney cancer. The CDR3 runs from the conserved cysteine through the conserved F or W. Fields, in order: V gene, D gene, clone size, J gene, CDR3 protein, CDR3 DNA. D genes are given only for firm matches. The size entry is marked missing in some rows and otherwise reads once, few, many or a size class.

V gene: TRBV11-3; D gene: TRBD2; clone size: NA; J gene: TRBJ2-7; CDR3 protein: CASSGMGLAGGRGYEQYF; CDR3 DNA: TGTGCCAGCAGCGGCATGGGACTAGCGGGAGGGCGTGGATACGAGCAGTACTTC
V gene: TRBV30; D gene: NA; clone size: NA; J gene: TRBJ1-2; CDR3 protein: CAWGPTGGYTF; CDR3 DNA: TGTGCCTGGGGACCCACTGGAGGCTACACCTTC
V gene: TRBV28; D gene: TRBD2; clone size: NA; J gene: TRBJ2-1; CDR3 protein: CASSLSSGGRNEQFF; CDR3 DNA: TGTGCCAGCAGTTTATCTAGCGGGGGACGGAATGAGCAGTTCTTC
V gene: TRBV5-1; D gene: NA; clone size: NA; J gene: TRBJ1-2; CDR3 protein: CASSPDRNYGYTF; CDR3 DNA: TGCGCCAGCAGCCCAGACAGGAACTATGGCTACACCTTC
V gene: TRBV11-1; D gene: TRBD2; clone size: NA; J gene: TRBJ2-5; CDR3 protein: CASSLAGTSGSRSYF; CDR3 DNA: TGTGCCAGCAGCTTGGCCGGGACTAGCGGGAGCCGGAGCTACTTC
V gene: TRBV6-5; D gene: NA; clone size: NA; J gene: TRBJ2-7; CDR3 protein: CASSSRQWGYEQYF; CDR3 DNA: TGTGCCAGCAGTTCCCGACAGTGGGGATACGAGCAGTACTTC
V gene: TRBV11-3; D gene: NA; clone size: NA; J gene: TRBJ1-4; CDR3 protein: CASSLETALWEKLFF; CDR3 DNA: TGTGCCAGCAGCTTAGAGACCGCCTTGTGGGAAAAACTGTTTTTT
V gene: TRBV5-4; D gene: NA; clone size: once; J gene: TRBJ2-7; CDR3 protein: CASSLETGPPAEQYF; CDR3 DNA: TGTGCCAGCAGCTTAGAAACAGGTCCCCCCGCCGAGCAGTACTTC
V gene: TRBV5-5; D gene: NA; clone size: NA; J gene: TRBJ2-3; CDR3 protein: CASSLRPSASGDTQYF; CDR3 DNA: TGTGCCAGCAGCTTGAGACCCTCGGCATCTGGTGATACGCAGTATTTT
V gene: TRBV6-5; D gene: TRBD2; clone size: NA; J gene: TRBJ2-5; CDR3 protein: CASSFTSGRGQETQYF; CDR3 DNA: TGTGCCAGCAGTTTCACTAGCGGGAGGGGACAAGAGACCCAGTACTTC
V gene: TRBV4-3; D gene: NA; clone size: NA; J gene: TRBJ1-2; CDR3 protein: CASSQEYSHYGYTF; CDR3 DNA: TGCGCCAGCAGCCAAGAATACAGCCACTATGGCTACACCTTC
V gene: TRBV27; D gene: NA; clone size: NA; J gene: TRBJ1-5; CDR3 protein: CASSYGVYGWVDQPQHF; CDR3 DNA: TGTGCCAGCAGTTATGGCGTATACGGGTGGGTGGATCAGCCCCAGCATTTT
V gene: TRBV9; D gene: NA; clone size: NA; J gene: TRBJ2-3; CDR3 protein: CASKTGPSTDTQYF; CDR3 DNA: TGTGCCAGCAAAACAGGGCCAAGCACAGATACGCAGTATTTT
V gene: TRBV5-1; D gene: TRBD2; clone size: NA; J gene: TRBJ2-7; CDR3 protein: CASSLASGDYEQYF; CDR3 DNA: TGCGCCAGCAGCTTGGCTAGCGGGGACTACGAGCAGTACTTC
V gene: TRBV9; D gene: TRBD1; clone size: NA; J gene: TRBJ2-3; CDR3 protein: CASSVTGGVSDTQYF; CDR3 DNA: TGTGCCAGCAGCGTCACAGGGGGCGTATCAGATACGCAGTATTTT
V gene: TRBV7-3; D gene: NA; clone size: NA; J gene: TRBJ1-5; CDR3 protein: CASSLKLLGQWARYSNQPQHF; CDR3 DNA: TGTGCCAGCAGCTTAAAGTTGTTAGGACAGTGGGCCCGATATAGCAATCAGCCCCAGCATTTT
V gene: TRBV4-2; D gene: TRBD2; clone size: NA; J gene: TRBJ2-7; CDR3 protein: CASSQGMTSDEQYF; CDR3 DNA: TGTGCCAGCAGCCAAGGGATGACTAGCGACGAGCAGTACTTC
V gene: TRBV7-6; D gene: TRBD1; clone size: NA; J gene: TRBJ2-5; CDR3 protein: CASSLAPGGPQETQYF; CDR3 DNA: TGTGCCAGCAGCTTAGCTCCAGGGGGCCCCCAAGAGACCCAGTACTTC
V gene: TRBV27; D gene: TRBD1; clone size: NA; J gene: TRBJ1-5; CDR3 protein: CASSKGTGISNQPQHF; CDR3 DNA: TGTGCCAGCAGCAAAGGGACAGGGATTAGCAATCAGCCCCAGCATTTT
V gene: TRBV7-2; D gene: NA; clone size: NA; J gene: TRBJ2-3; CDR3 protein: CASSLDGSATDTQYF; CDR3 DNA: TGTGCCAGCAGCTTGGACGGGAGCGCCACAGATACGCAGTATTTT
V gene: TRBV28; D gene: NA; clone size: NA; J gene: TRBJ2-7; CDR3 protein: CASSLSALSRGEQYF; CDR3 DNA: TGTGCCAGCAGTCTTTCTGCCCTTAGCAGGGGCGAGCAGTACTTC
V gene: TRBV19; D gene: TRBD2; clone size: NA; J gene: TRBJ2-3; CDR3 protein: CASRRGDSIRDTQYF; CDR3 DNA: TGTGCCAGTAGACGGGGGGACTCGATTAGGGATACGCAGTATTTT
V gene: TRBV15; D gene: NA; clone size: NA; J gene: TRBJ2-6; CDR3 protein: CATSRELGAGANVLTF; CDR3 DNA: TGTGCCACCAGCAGAGAACTCGGGGCTGGGGCCAACGTCCTGACTTTC
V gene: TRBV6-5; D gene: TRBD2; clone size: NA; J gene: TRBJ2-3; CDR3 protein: CASSYVRGVGTDTQYF; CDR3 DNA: TGTGCCAGCAGTTATGTACGGGGGGTAGGCACAGATACGCAGTATTTT
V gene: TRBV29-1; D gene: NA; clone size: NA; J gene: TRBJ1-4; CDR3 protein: CSVCKVGEKLFF; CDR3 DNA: TGCAGCGTTTGCAAGGTCGGAGAAAAACTGTTTTTT
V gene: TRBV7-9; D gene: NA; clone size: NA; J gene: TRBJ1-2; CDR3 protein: CASSLGGGDVGYTF; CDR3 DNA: TGTGCCAGCAGCTTAGGCGGGGGCGATGTTGGCTACACCTTC
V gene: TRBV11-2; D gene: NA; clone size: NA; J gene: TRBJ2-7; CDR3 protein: CASSLEYEQYF; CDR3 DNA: TGTGCCAGCAGCTTAGAGTACGAGCAGTACTTC
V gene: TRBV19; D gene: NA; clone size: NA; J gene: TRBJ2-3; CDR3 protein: CASSIDFRLGGLDTQYF; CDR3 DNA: TGTGCCAGTAGTATAGATTTCCGCCTAGGAGGTTTGGATACGCAGTATTTT
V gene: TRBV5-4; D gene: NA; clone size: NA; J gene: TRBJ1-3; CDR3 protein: CASSLEQSNTIYF; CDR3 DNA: TGTGCCAGCAGCTTGGAACAGTCTAACACCATATATTTT
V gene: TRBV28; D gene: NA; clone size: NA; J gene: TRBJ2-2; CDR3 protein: CASSLIQGKGTGELFF; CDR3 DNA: TGTGCCAGCAGTTTAATTCAAGGGAAGGGCACCGGGGAGCTGTTTTTT
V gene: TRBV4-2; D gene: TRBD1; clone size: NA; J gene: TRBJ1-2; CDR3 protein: CASSLEQGSFLNYGYTF; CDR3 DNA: TGTGCCAGCAGCCTAGAACAGGGGAGTTTTCTCAACTATGGCTACACCTTC
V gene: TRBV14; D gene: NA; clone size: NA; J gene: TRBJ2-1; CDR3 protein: CASSTQGNEQFF; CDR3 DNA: TGTGCCAGCAGCACACAAGGGAATGAGCAGTTCTTC
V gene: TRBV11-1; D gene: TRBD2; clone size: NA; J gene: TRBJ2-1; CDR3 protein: CASSLAGGLGYNEQFF; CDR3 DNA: TGTGCCAGCAGCTTGGCGGGAGGGTTAGGTTACAATGAGCAGTTCTTC
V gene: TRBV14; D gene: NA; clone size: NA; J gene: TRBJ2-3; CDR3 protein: CASSQEGRLSYTDTQYF; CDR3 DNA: TGTGCCAGCAGCCAAGAAGGTCGACTCTCGTACACAGATACGCAGTATTTT
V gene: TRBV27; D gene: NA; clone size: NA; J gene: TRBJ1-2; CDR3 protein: CASSDQGNYGYTF; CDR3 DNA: TGTGCCAGCAGTGACCAGGGTAACTATGGCTACACCTTC
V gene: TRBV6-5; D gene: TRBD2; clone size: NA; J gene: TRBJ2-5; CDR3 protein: CASLLAGGGGTQYF; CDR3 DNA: TGTGCCAGCTTACTAGCGGGAGGGGGGGGGACCCAGTACTTC
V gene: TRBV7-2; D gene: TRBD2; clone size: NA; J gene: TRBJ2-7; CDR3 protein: CASSDGLAGMYEQYF; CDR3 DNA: TGTGCCAGCAGCGATGGACTAGCGGGAATGTACGAGCAGTACTTC
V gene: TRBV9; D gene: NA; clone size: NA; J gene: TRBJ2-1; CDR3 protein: CASSKYIVGEQFF; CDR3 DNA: TGTGCCAGCAGCAAATATATAGTCGGAGAGCAGTTCTTC
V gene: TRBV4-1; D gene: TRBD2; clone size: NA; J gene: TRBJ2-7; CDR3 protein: CASSQNQAGEPEQYF; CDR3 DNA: TGCGCCAGCAGCCAAAATCAAGCGGGAGAACCCGAGCAGTACTTC
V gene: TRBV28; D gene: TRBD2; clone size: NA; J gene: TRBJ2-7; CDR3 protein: CASSPRLAGVHEQYF; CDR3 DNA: TGTGCCAGCAGTCCCAGGTTAGCGGGAGTCCACGAGCAGTACTTC
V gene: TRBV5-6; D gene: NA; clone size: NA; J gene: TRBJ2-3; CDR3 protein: CASSYTGLPGTDTQYF; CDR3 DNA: TGTGCCAGCAGTTACACCGGCCTCCCGGGAACAGATACGCAGTATTTT
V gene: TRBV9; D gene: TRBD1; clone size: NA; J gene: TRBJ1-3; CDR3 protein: CASSVGWTGVGNTIYF; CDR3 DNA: TGTGCCAGCAGCGTAGGATGGACAGGCGTTGGGAACACCATATATTTT
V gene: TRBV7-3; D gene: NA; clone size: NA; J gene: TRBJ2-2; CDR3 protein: CASSLTTSNTGELFF; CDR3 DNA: TGTGCCAGCAGCTTAACCACTAGTAACACCGGGGAGCTGTTTTTT